This is a list of T cell receptor beta chains from one sample in a study of T cell clonotyping in hematopoietic cell transplantation. Profiled with immunoSEQ multiplex PCR; TCRdb holds only in-frame clones, not every one. Found here are about 12,000 clones, 70% to 85% of them singletons; the top ten hold almost 6%. Sample: PBMCs, taken 100 days after allogeneic stem cell transplant. The receptors shown here come from a female patient aged 40 to 55 who had an allogeneic stem cell transplant from a related donor, so T cells may come from the graft donor. Some clones in this sample may be carry-over from other donors' samples. The CDR3 runs from the conserved cysteine through the conserved F or W. D genes are given only for firm matches. Size tells how often a clone was seen (once, few, many) or the class of an expanded clone, and some rows leave it out.

size,J,D,V,CDR3,DNA
NA,TRBJ2-7,NA,TRBV4-2,CASSQGEGGSYEQYF,TGTGCCAGCAGCCAAGGAGAGGGGGGGTCCTACGAGCAGTACTTC
NA,TRBJ2-5,NA,TRBV6-5,CASSYRADQETQYF,TGTGCCAGCAGTTACAGGGCAGATCAAGAGACCCAGTACTTC
NA,TRBJ1-1,NA,TRBV6-5,CASSWETGNTEAFF,TGTGCCAGCAGCTGGGAGACAGGGAACACTGAAGCTTTCTTT
NA,TRBJ2-3,NA,TRBV6-5,CASSWTGGSTDTQYF,TGTGCCAGCAGCTGGACTGGGGGGAGCACAGATACGCAGTATTTT
NA,TRBJ2-3,NA,TRBV28,CASSFNGLGDTQYF,TGTGCCAGCAGTTTTAATGGGTTAGGAGATACGCAGTATTTT
NA,TRBJ1-6,NA,TRBV10-1,CASRDSSYNSPLHF,TGCGCCAGCAGAGACAGCTCCTATAATTCACCCCTCCACTTT
NA,TRBJ1-5,NA,TRBV19,CASSNQGSRGNQPQHF,TGTGCCAGTTCCAACCAGGGGAGCCGGGGCAATCAGCCCCAGCATTTT
once,TRBJ1-5,NA,TRBV7-9,CASSLGSQPQHF,TGTGCCAGCAGCTTGGGGAGCCAGCCCCAGCATTTT
NA,TRBJ2-2,NA,TRBV5-4,CASSLEDSSGELFF,TGTGCCAGCAGCTTGGAAGACAGTTCCGGGGAGCTGTTTTTT
NA,TRBJ2-5,NA,TRBV6-1,CASSRQETQYF,TGTGCCAGCAGCCGTCAAGAGACCCAGTACTTC
NA,TRBJ2-3,NA,TRBV7-2,CASSVAGSGTDTQYF,TGTGCCAGCAGCGTAGCCGGGAGTGGAACAGATACGCAGTATTTT
NA,TRBJ2-7,NA,TRBV4-1,CASSQAQFVYEQYF,TGCGCCAGCAGCCAAGCGCAATTCGTCTACGAGCAGTACTTC
medium-sized,TRBJ1-2,TRBD1,TRBV6-5,CASSTGVFNYGYTF,TGTGCCAGCAGCACAGGGGTCTTTAACTATGGCTACACCTTC
NA,TRBJ1-6,NA,TRBV28,CASSLGRGGSPLHF,TGTGCCAGCAGTTTAGGCAGGGGAGGGTCACCCCTCCACTTT
NA,TRBJ2-7,NA,TRBV6-6,CASSQLSYEQYF,TGTGCCAGCAGTCAACTCTCCTACGAGCAGTACTTC
NA,TRBJ2-6,TRBD2,TRBV5-4,CASSPKGLAGGSGANVLTF,TGTGCCAGCAGCCCGAAAGGACTAGCGGGAGGTTCTGGGGCCAACGTCCTGACTTTC
NA,TRBJ2-3,NA,TRBV6-6,CASRSGLSTDTQYF,TGTGCCAGCAGATCAGGACTGAGCACAGATACGCAGTATTTT
NA,TRBJ1-1,NA,TRBV5-1,CASSLEPGLPEAFF,TGCGCCAGCAGCTTGGAGCCAGGGCTCCCTGAAGCTTTCTTT
NA,TRBJ1-5,NA,TRBV6-5,CASSPSGYNQPQHF,TGTGCCAGCAGTCCTTCAGGGTACAATCAGCCCCAGCATTTT
once,TRBJ1-5,NA,TRBV19,CASSIDHANNQPQHF,TGTGCCAGTAGTATAGATCACGCGAATAATCAGCCCCAGCATTTT
NA,TRBJ2-1,TRBD2,TRBV30,CAWSPGLVYEQFF,TGTGCCTGGAGTCCTGGACTAGTCTATGAGCAGTTCTTC
NA,TRBJ2-7,TRBD2,TRBV2,CASSEPMSGKDSYEQYF,TGTGCCAGCAGTGAACCTATGAGCGGGAAGGACTCCTACGAGCAGTACTTC
NA,TRBJ1-5,NA,TRBV28,CASREPGVDQPQHF,TGTGCCAGCAGAGAACCAGGGGTGGATCAGCCCCAGCATTTT
NA,TRBJ2-7,TRBD1,TRBV29-1,CSVDRQGSYEQYF,TGCAGCGTTGATAGACAGGGTTCCTACGAGCAGTACTTC
once,TRBJ1-5,NA,TRBV5-1,CASSYTGRSNQPQHF,TGCGCCAGCAGCTATACAGGGAGGTCGAATCAGCCCCAGCATTTT
once,TRBJ1-2,TRBD1,TRBV10-3,CAISETGGGYGYTF,TGTGCCATCAGTGAGACAGGGGGCGGCTATGGCTACACCTTC
NA,TRBJ1-2,NA,TRBV7-6,CASSLGRNYGYTF,TGTGCCAGCAGCTTGGGGAGGAACTATGGCTACACCTTC
NA,TRBJ2-2,TRBD1,TRBV7-9,CASRAPGQGTGELFF,TGTGCCAGCAGGGCGCCGGGACAGGGGACCGGGGAGCTGTTTTTT
NA,TRBJ2-4,TRBD2,TRBV14,CASSLTRGEAKNIQYF,TGTGCCAGCAGCCTTACACGGGGGGAAGCCAAAAACATTCAGTACTTC
NA,TRBJ2-3,NA,TRBV30,CAWSVRGRDTQYF,TGTGCCTGGAGTGTACGGGGGCGAGATACGCAGTATTTT
NA,TRBJ2-3,NA,TRBV4-3,CASSQEIRGTDTQYF,TGCGCCAGCAGCCAAGAAATTCGGGGCACAGATACGCAGTATTTT
NA,TRBJ1-1,TRBD1,TRBV30,CAWTHRGRWNTEAFF,TGTGCCTGGACCCACAGGGGTCGTTGGAACACTGAAGCTTTCTTT
few,TRBJ1-1,NA,TRBV4-3,CASSQDPGRTEAFF,TGCGCCAGCAGCCAAGATCCGGGCAGGACTGAAGCTTTCTTT
NA,TRBJ1-5,NA,TRBV27,CTSRAGIGNQPQHF,TGTACCAGTAGGGCGGGGATCGGAAATCAGCCCCAGCATTTT
NA,TRBJ2-7,NA,TRBV27,CASSSNQGIQGEQYF,TGTGCCAGCAGTTCGAATCAGGGAATTCAGGGCGAGCAGTACTTC
NA,TRBJ2-1,TRBD2,TRBV4-3,CASSQVAGGLNEQFF,TGCGCCAGCAGCCAAGTCGCGGGGGGGTTGAATGAGCAGTTCTTC
NA,TRBJ2-3,NA,TRBV29-1,CSVESRTGTDTQYF,TGCAGCGTTGAATCCAGGACCGGGACAGATACGCAGTATTTT
NA,TRBJ1-1,NA,TRBV12-5,CASGLQGNTEAFF,TGTGCTAGTGGTTTACAGGGGAACACTGAAGCTTTCTTT
NA,TRBJ2-7,NA,TRBV5-6,CASSFTRYEQYF,TGTGCCAGCAGCTTCACACGGTACGAGCAGTACTTC
NA,TRBJ1-2,TRBD1,TRBV19,CASKEGSGQYYGYTF,TGTGCCAGTAAGGAAGGGTCGGGACAGTACTATGGCTACACCTTC
once,TRBJ2-1,TRBD2,TRBV7-2,CASDKLAGFYNEQFF,TGTGCCAGCGACAAACTAGCGGGGTTCTACAATGAGCAGTTCTTC
NA,TRBJ2-5,NA,TRBV14,CASSHMRVRAQYF,TGTGCCAGCAGCCATATGAGGGTGCGGGCCCAGTACTTC
NA,TRBJ2-1,TRBD2,TRBV7-9,CAGAGGPDNEQFF,TGTGCTGGAGCGGGAGGGCCGGACAATGAGCAGTTCTTC
NA,TRBJ1-1,TRBD1,TRBV6-1,CASRRGTGITEAFF,TGTGCCAGCAGAAGAGGGACAGGGATCACTGAAGCTTTCTTT
NA,TRBJ1-5,TRBD1,TRBV6-6,CASSRTGVYQPQHF,TGTGCCAGCAGTCGGACAGGGGTTTATCAGCCCCAGCATTTT
NA,TRBJ1-1,NA,TRBV7-2,CASSLMNTEAFF,TGTGCCAGCAGCCTCATGAACACTGAAGCTTTCTTT
NA,TRBJ2-3,TRBD1,TRBV7-6,CASSSTGGATDTQYF,TGTGCCAGCAGTTCGACAGGGGGGGCCACAGATACGCAGTATTTT
NA,TRBJ2-5,NA,TRBV4-2,CASSQDRTQSETQYF,TGTGCCAGCAGCCAAGATCGGACTCAATCGGAGACCCAGTACTTC
NA,TRBJ2-7,NA,TRBV30,CASRRGLGYEQYF,TGTGCCTCCCGAAGGGGGTTGGGCTACGAGCAGTACTTC
NA,TRBJ1-1,TRBD1,TRBV29-1,CSVNRGLTEAFF,TGCAGCGTTAACAGGGGGCTCACTGAAGCTTTCTTT
NA,TRBJ2-2,NA,TRBV29-1,CSVPVDTGELFF,TGCAGCGTTCCAGTAGACACCGGGGAGCTGTTTTTT